This entry lists 2 T cell receptor beta chains sequenced from one sample in a study of radiotherapy plus CTLA-4 blockade in lung cancer. Data came from immunoSEQ multiplex PCR; TCRdb stores just in-frame clones and leaves some out. The sample consists of 77,000 or so clones, roughly 69% of them appearing once. The source material was peripheral blood, sampled from a patient treated with radiotherapy plus ipilimumab. These receptors all come from a human donor with non-small cell lung cancer whose response to radiotherapy plus ipilimumab could not be evaluated.

The chain recombines TRBV7-9 with TRBJ1-4, with 10 bases identical to TRBD1. From germline, CDR1 is SEHNR and CDR2 FQNEAQ (reference sequence). Trimming took 2 bases from V and 7 from J; bases not matched to a gene: 13. The CDR3 sequence is 18 residues long. The CDR3 nucleotides read TGTGCCAGCAGCTTACCACCCCGGGACAGGGGACTTGGTGAAAAACTGTTTTTT. Protein product: CASSLPPRDRGLGEKLFF. Together with reference TRBV7-9 and TRBJ1-4, the CDR3 gives the full variable domain: DTGVSQNPRHKITKRGQNVTFRCDPISEHNRLYWYRQTLGQGPEFLTYFQNEAQLEKSRLLSDRFSAERPKGSFSTLEIQRTEQGDSAMYLCASSLPPRDRGLGEKLFFGSGTQLSVL.

The rearrangement joins TRBV4-3 to TRBJ1-1; 7 bases match TRBD1. V trimming: 0 bases; J trimming: 5 bases; junction bases outside the gene matches: 6. Germline-derived CDR1 and CDR2 are LGHNA and YSLEER. The CDR3 consists of 15 residues. In nucleotides, the CDR3 is TGCGCCAGCAGCCAAGATCACAGGGGCGAGACTGAAGCTTTCTTT. Translating it yields CASSQDHRGETEAFF.